These 31 T cell receptor beta chains were sequenced from one sample in a study of CD8 T cells in Susac syndrome. RNA was extracted with the RNeasy kit, and a quantity of about 0.45 to 1 ug was reverse transcribed using random hexamers. TCRdb passed the immunoSEQ multiplex PCR reads through MiXCR, listing each CDR3 protein once. The sample has approximately 100,000 distinct CDR3 sequences, roughly 94% seen once; the top ten hold 0.41%. Sequenced: CD8+ T cells from PBMCs. The receptors stem from a human donor with Susac syndrome.

This clonotype is a singleton in its sample. The CDR3 nucleotides read TGTGCCAGCAGCGTAGCCCTGACAGTTGTTAGCTCCTACAATGAGCAGTTCTTC. Protein product: CASSVALTVVSSYNEQFF. This chain links TRBV9 with TRBJ2-1, with D maybe TRBD1 (5 bases). CDR3 length: 18 residues. From germline, CDR1 is SGDLS and CDR2 YYNGEE. The ends were cut back, 0 bases at V and 0 bases at J, with 16 bases in the middle.

This chain uses TRBV5-4 with TRBJ1-2, with TRBD1 identical over 7 bases. The J segment lost 4 bases and the V segment lost 2 bases, leaving 5 bases of the junction unmatched. The CDR3 spans 14 residues. CDR1 SGHNT and CDR2 YYREEE come from the germline V gene (reference sequence). This CDR3 is CASSFSGQLYGYTF. CDR3 DNA sequence: TGTGCCAGCAGCTTTTCGGGACAGCTCTATGGCTACACCTTC.

The CDR3 protein is CSAISGGFTGELFF. CDR3 in DNA: TGCAGTGCTATTAGCGGGGGATTCACCGGGGAGCTGTTTTTT. The chain joins TRBV20-1 to TRBJ2-2; 9 positions match TRBD2. V trimming: 4 bases; J trimming: 4 bases; junction bases outside the gene matches: 4. The CDR3 has 14 residues. Looked up from germline, CDR1 is DFQATT and CDR2 is SNEGSKA (reference sequence).

The chain uses TRBV20-1 and TRBJ2-7; 8 nucleotides align to TRBD1. CDR1 and CDR2 from the germline V gene are DFQATT and SNEGSKA (reference sequence). The CDR3 has 16 residues. J lost 3 bases, V lost 1 base, and 11 bases had no gene match. CDR3 protein: CSARGEGGQGRYEQYF. The CDR3 DNA sequence: TGCAGTGCTAGAGGAGAGGGAGGACAGGGCCGCTACGAGCAGTACTTC.

The chain couples TRBV20-1 to TRBJ2-3; 8 positions match TRBD2. The CDR3 contains 15 residues. CDR1 is DFQATT, CDR2 SNEGSKA, per germline (reference sequence). The V and J ends lost 0 bases and 3 bases, in that order; junction bases with no gene match: 5. The CDR3 protein is CSARDVGLGTDTQYF. CDR3 sequence (DNA): TGCAGTGCTAGAGATGTGGGACTAGGAACAGATACGCAGTATTTT.

CDR3 in amino acids: CASNPDQGAGNTIYF. CDR3 nucleotides: TGTGCCAGCAATCCGGATCAGGGTGCGGGAAACACCATATATTTT. The J gene is TRBJ1-3, the V gene TRBV2; D is perhaps TRBD1 (5 bases). In germline, CDR1 is SNHLY, CDR2 FYNNEI. The length of the CDR3 is 15 residues. V was shortened by 7 bases and J by 4 bases, with 17 bases between the two germline ends.

V and J are TRBV24-1 and TRBJ2-5; TRBD2 agrees at 7 bases. With V trimmed by 5 bases and J by 7 bases, 6 bases remained unmatched. Germline V gene lookup returns CDR1 KGHDR and CDR2 SFDVKD. This CDR3 contains 13 residues. The CDR3 spells CATSAVPGGTQYF. Here the CDR3 DNA reads TGTGCCACCAGTGCCGTGCCGGGGGGGACCCAGTACTTC.

J is TRBJ2-7 and V is TRBV9; maybe TRBD2 (6 bases). Germline values: CDR1 SGDLS, CDR2 YYNGEE. Trimming cost V 4 bases and J 5 bases, with 13 bases left between them. The CDR3 is 13 residues long. In DNA, the CDR3 is TGTGCCAGCAGCTCACCCGGGGGTGACGAGCAGTACTTC. Amino acids: CASSSPGGDEQYF.

CDR3 amino acids: CASSPHGGDGYTF. CDR3 coding DNA: TGTGCCAGCAGTCCACATGGTGGTGACGGCTACACCTTC. This sequence joins TRBV27 and TRBJ1-2; D is undetermined. Germline loops: CDR1 MNHEY, CDR2 SMNVEV (reference sequence). This CDR3 has 13 amino acids. The V end was cut by 5 bases, the J end by 8 bases, with 15 bases between.

The DNA of the CDR3 is TGTGCCAGCAGCCGCGGAAGGGGAAGCTCCTACAATGAGCAGTTCTTC. As protein: CASSRGRGSSYNEQFF. The chain is built from TRBV3-1 and TRBJ2-1, with D possibly TRBD1 on 5 matching bases. The CDR3 is 16 residues long. Looked up from germline, CDR1 is LGHDT and CDR2 is YNNKEL (reference sequence). V lost 4 bases and J lost 0, with 13 bases in between.

Written as DNA, the CDR3 is TGTGCCAGCAGCCCTGGAGGCCGTCCGGACACCTTC. Its protein product is CASSPGGRPDTF. V usage is TRBV5-6 and J usage is TRBJ1-2; D remains ambiguous. With 4 bases removed from V and 12 bases from J, the gap between germline ends came to 16 bases. The CDR3 covers 12 residues. CDR1 and CDR2 from the germline V gene are SGHDT and YYEEEE.

The chain employs TRBV29-1 and TRBJ2-7; TRBD1 matches at 10 bases. The CDR3 spans 12 residues. The ends lost 4 bases at V and 6 bases at J; junction bases unmatched: 3. Looked up from germline, CDR1 is SQVTM and CDR2 is ANQGSEA. The CDR3 is CSVGTGGPEQYF. For the CDR3, the DNA is TGCAGCGTTGGGACAGGGGGGCCCGAGCAGTACTTC.

The chain couples TRBV7-9 to TRBJ2-1, with 12 bases that match TRBD2. The CDR3 length is 17 residues. The ends lost 2 bases at V and 5 bases at J; junction bases unmatched: 7. The V gene's germline CDR1 is SEHNR and CDR2 FQNEAQ (reference sequence). The CDR3 reads CASSLKASGGANNEQFF. CDR3 coding DNA: TGTGCCAGCAGCTTAAAGGCTAGCGGGGGGGCCAACAATGAGCAGTTCTTC. The full variable domain, completed using reference TRBV7-9 and TRBJ2-1, is DTGVSQNPRHKITKRGQNVTFRCDPISEHNRLYWYRQTLGQGPEFLTYFQNEAQLEKSRLLSDRFSAERPKGSFSTLEIQRTEQGDSAMYLCASSLKASGGANNEQFFGPGTRLTVL.

The sample holds a few counts of this clonotype. This sequence joins TRBV3-1 and TRBJ2-7, with D possibly TRBD1 on 6 matching bases. Trimming left V 1 base short and J 1 base short, with 8 bases between. Germline CDR1 reads LGHDT; CDR2 reads YNNKEL (reference sequence). This CDR3 has 14 amino acids. The DNA for the CDR3 is TGTGCCAGCAGCCAAGGCAGGGGATCCTACGAGCAGTACTTC. As protein: CASSQGRGSYEQYF.

V gene TRBV4-1 combines with J gene TRBJ1-1; D is perhaps TRBD1 (6 bases). V shed 3 bases and J shed 4 bases, with 15 bases lying between them. Germline CDR1 reads MGHRA; CDR2 reads YSYEKL. The CDR3 consists of 15 residues. The CDR3 region is CASSHVQGMVTEAFF. The CDR3 DNA reads TGCGCCAGCAGCCATGTACAGGGTATGGTCACTGAAGCTTTCTTT.

A note on this clonotype: Germline and junction disagree at one end, which may indicate a read error. The chain joins TRBV6-5 to TRBJ2-1; tentative D call: TRBD2 (6 bases). The CDR3 is 13 amino acids. The germline V gene has CDR1 MNHEY and CDR2 SVGAGI. CDR3: CVLFGGGDNEQFF. The CDR3 nucleotides read TGCGTACTGTTCGGGGGAGGCGACAATGAGCAGTTCTTC.

The chain combines TRBV6-6 with TRBJ2-5, with D unresolved. Trimming took off 4 bases at V and 3 bases at J, with 18 bases between the two ends. The CDR3 contains 16 residues. Per germline, CDR1 MNHNY and CDR2 SVGAGI (reference sequence). CDR3 in amino acids: CASSSPAPGHEETQYF. Here the CDR3 DNA reads TGTGCCAGCAGTTCCCCTGCTCCGGGCCATGAAGAGACCCAGTACTTC.

The chain uses TRBV5-1 and TRBJ2-6; D not resolved. Trimming took off 1 base at V and 1 base at J, with 6 bases between the two ends. The CDR3 runs 15 residues. Germline CDR1 SGHRS, CDR2 YFSETQ. This CDR3 is CASSLTLSGANVLTF. Here the CDR3 DNA reads TGCGCCAGCAGCTTGACGCTTTCTGGGGCCAACGTCCTGACTTTC.

The V gene is TRBV2, the J gene TRBJ2-3; D remains ambiguous. V was pared by 4 bases and J by 2 bases, with 7 bases between. The CDR3 has 13 amino acids. The germline V gene has CDR1 SNHLY and CDR2 FYNNEI. The CDR3 sequence: CASSGQLTDTQYF. In DNA, the CDR3 is TGTGCCAGCAGTGGGCAGCTCACAGATACGCAGTATTTT.

The chain employs TRBV5-4 and TRBJ2-2; D possibly uses TRBD1 or TRBD2 (5 bases each). V dropped 2 bases and J dropped 5 bases, with 10 bases sitting between them. The CDR3 contains 14 residues. Germline CDR1 SGHNT, CDR2 YYREEE (reference sequence). In DNA, the CDR3 is TGTGCCAGCAGCTTCTGGGGGTCGACCGGGGAGCTGTTTTTT. Encoded protein: CASSFWGSTGELFF.

The genes are TRBV12-3 or TRBV12-4 and TRBJ1-1, with TRBD1 identical over 9 bases. Unmatched junction bases numbered 5, after V lost 6 bases and J lost 3 bases. The CDR3 is made up of 14 amino acids. DNA of the CDR3: TGTGCCAGCAGGTACGGGACAGGGTACACTGAAGCTTTCTTT. Translating it yields CASRYGTGYTEAFF.

The rearrangement links TRBV29-1 to TRBJ2-3; 9 bases align to TRBD2. The CDR3 is made up of 15 amino acids. With 8 bases clipped from V and 3 bases from J, the junction kept 12 bases outside the gene matches. CDR1 and CDR2 (germline): SQVTM, ANQGSEA. CDR3 in DNA: TGCAGCACCGAAGGGCGGGGGGGACTTACAGATACGCAGTATTTT. Its protein is CSTEGRGGLTDTQYF.

V gene TRBV12-3 or TRBV12-4 combines with J gene TRBJ2-3, with 8 bases matching TRBD1. V lost 4 bases and J lost 2; bases outside the gene matches: 8. This CDR3 has 16 amino acids. The CDR3 DNA reads as TGTGCCAGCAGTTCGGCGGGACAGGCCCTCACAGATACGCAGTATTTT. This encodes CASSSAGQALTDTQYF.

The chain links TRBV7-9 to TRBJ2-1; 8 nucleotides line up with TRBD1. V was clipped by 10 bases and J by 4 bases; unmatched bases: 6. The CDR3 is 13 residues long. CDR1 and CDR2 from the germline V gene are SEHNR and FQNEAQ (reference sequence). CDR3 amino acids: CATQGARYNEQFF. Written as DNA, the CDR3 is TGTGCCACCCAGGGGGCGCGGTACAATGAGCAGTTCTTC. Full variable domain (missing parts from reference TRBV7-9 and TRBJ2-1): DTGVSQNPRHKITKRGQNVTFRCDPISEHNRLYWYRQTLGQGPEFLTYFQNEAQLEKSRLLSDRFSAERPKGSFSTLEIQRTEQGDSAMYLCATQGARYNEQFFGPGTRLTVL.

The chain uses TRBV19 and TRBJ1-1; D gene ambiguous. V dropped 7 bases and J dropped 4 bases, with 13 bases sitting between them. The CDR3 totals 13 residues. Germline V gene data show CDR1 as LNHDA and CDR2 as SQIVND (reference sequence). CDR3 sequence (DNA): TGTGCCAGTATTCCCTCTTGGGGCACTGAAGCTTTCTTT. Protein product: CASIPSWGTEAFF.

In DNA form, the CDR3 reads TGCAGCGTTTCGGGACAAGAGACCCAGTACTTC. Amino acid sequence: CSVSGQETQYF. V and J are TRBV29-1 and TRBJ2-5, with D tentatively TRBD2 (5 bases). V shed 5 bases and J shed 2 bases, with 6 bases lying between them. The CDR3 extends over 11 amino acids. CDR1 SQVTM and CDR2 ANQGSEA come from the germline V gene.

The V gene is TRBV20-1, the J gene TRBJ2-1; 12 bases line up with TRBD2. There are 19 residues in the CDR3. Trimming cost V 0 bases and J 4 bases; bases outside gene matches: 13. CDR1 DFQATT and CDR2 SNEGSKA come from the germline V gene (reference sequence). CDR3 sequence (DNA): TGCAGTGCTAGAGATATGGTGATCGGACTAGCGGGGCTTTACAATGAGCAGTTCTTC. This sequence encodes CSARDMVIGLAGLYNEQFF.

J is TRBJ1-5 and V is TRBV7-9; no clear D. The V end lost 4 bases, the J end lost 0 bases, and 10 bases lay between the germline ends. This CDR3 has 15 amino acids. The V gene's germline CDR1 is SEHNR and CDR2 FQNEAQ (reference sequence). CDR3 in amino acids: CASSSTRNSNQPQHF. As DNA, the CDR3 is TGTGCCAGCAGCTCAACCAGAAATAGCAATCAGCCCCAGCATTTT.

The CDR3 coding sequence is TGTGCCAGCAGCCAAGACTGGGATACGGCTCGGGGTTATGGCTACACCTTC. It yields the protein CASSQDWDTARGYGYTF. The chain has TRBV14 and TRBJ1-2; no clear D. The CDR3 covers 17 residues. From germline, CDR1 is SGHDN and CDR2 FVKESK. Trimming cost V 0 bases and J 5 bases, with 19 bases left between them.

This clonotype is a singleton in its sample. The chain combines TRBV7-8 with TRBJ2-3, with 8 bases that match TRBD2. Trimming at V came to 3 bases and at J to 2 bases, leaving 7 bases not matched to a gene. CDR3 length equals 16 residues. CDR1 is SGHVS, CDR2 FQNEAQ, per germline. CDR3: CASSFDGAGVTDTQYF. CDR3 nucleotide sequence: TGTGCCAGCAGCTTTGATGGAGCGGGGGTCACAGATACGCAGTATTTT.

The chain uses TRBV24-1 and TRBJ2-1; D ambiguous. This CDR3 is built from 13 residues. The germline gives CDR1 KGHDR, CDR2 SFDVKD. The ends were cut back, 0 bases at V and 10 bases at J, with 9 bases in the middle. This CDR3 is CATSDLPASEQFF. DNA for the CDR3: TGTGCCACCAGTGATTTGCCGGCTTCGGAGCAGTTCTTC.